The 5 T cell receptor beta chains in this list originate from one sample, sequenced in a study of T cell changes during pregnancy in multiple sclerosis. TCRdb's copy holds only in-frame clones and misses some; the assay was immunoSEQ multiplex PCR. The data hold approximately 100,000 clones, with roughly 92% observed a single time. The material sequenced was peripheral blood, taken after pregnancy. The receptors here all came from a female donor with multiple sclerosis, enrolled in a pregnancy study.

This chain uses TRBV2 with TRBJ2-3; tentative D call: TRBD1 (6 bases). The V end was cut by 5 bases, the J end by 5 bases, with 26 bases between. This CDR3 has 18 amino acids. CDR1 is SNHLY and CDR2 is FYNNEI in the germline V gene. CDR3 coding DNA: TGTGCCAGCAGTACATTTTTAAACGAGGGGGAAGGTGTAGATACGCAGTATTTT. Residues: CASSTFLNEGEGVDTQYF. Full variable domain (rest looked up from reference TRBV2 and TRBJ2-3): EPEVTQTPSHQVTQMGQEVILRCVPISNHLYFYWYRQILGQKVEFLVSFYNNEISEKSEIFDDQFSVERPDGSNFTLKIRSTKLEDSAMYFCASSTFLNEGEGVDTQYFGPGTRLTVL.

V and J are TRBV28 and TRBJ1-2; no clear D gene. Per germline, CDR1 MDHEN and CDR2 SYDVKM. The CDR3 runs 12 residues. The V and J ends lost 8 bases and 2 bases respectively, with 9 bases between them. The CDR3 protein is CASLLKNYGYTF. CDR3 coding DNA: TGTGCCAGCCTTTTAAAAAACTATGGCTACACCTTC.

The J gene is TRBJ1-1, the V gene TRBV10-3; perhaps TRBD1 as D (6 bases). This CDR3 contains 11 residues. Deletions cut 9 bases from V and 4 bases from J, with 9 bases between. Germline values: CDR1 ENHRY, CDR2 SYGVKD. CDR3 region: CAIQQGTEAFF. In nucleotides, the CDR3 is TGTGCCATTCAACAGGGCACTGAAGCTTTCTTT.

The CDR3 is CASSPPGILQPQHF. The DNA of the CDR3 is TGTGCCAGCAGTCCCCCCGGTATCCTCCAGCCCCAGCATTTT. The chain has TRBV28 and TRBJ1-5; D is uncertain. V lost 5 bases and J lost 7, with 15 bases in between. Germline values: CDR1 MDHEN, CDR2 SYDVKM. The CDR3 contains 14 residues. Full variable domain (missing parts from reference TRBV28 and TRBJ1-5): DVKVTQSSRYLVKRTGEKVFLECVQDMDHENMFWYRQDPGLGLRLIYFSYDVKMKEKGDIPEGYSVSREKKERFSLILESASTNQTSMYLCASSPPGILQPQHFGDGTRLSIL.

The chain couples TRBV2 to TRBJ2-3, with D perhaps TRBD2 (7 bases). The CDR3 extends over 16 amino acids. Trimming stripped 4 bases from V and 3 bases from J, with 17 bases between. Germline CDR1 SNHLY, CDR2 FYNNEI. The CDR3 DNA is TGTGCCAGCAGTGTGATGAAGGGGGGGGGTACAGATACGCAGTATTTT. Its translation is CASSVMKGGGTDTQYF.